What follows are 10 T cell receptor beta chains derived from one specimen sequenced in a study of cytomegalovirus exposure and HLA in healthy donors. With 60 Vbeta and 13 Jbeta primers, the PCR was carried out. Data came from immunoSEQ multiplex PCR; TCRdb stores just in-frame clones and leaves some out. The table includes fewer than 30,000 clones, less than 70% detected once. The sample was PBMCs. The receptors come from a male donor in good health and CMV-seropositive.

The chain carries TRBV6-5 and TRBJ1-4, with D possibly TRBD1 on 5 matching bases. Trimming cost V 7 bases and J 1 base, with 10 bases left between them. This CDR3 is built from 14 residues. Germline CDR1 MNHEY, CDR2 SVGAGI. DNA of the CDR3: TGTGCCAGCACCACCGGGGGAACTAATGAAAAACTGTTTTTT. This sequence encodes CASTTGGTNEKLFF.

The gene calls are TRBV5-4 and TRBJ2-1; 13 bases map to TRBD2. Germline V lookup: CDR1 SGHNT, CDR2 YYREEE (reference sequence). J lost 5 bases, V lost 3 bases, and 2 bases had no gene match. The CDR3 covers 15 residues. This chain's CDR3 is CASSSGLAGNNEQFF. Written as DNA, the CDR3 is TGTGCCAGCAGCTCGGGACTAGCGGGAAACAATGAGCAGTTCTTC.

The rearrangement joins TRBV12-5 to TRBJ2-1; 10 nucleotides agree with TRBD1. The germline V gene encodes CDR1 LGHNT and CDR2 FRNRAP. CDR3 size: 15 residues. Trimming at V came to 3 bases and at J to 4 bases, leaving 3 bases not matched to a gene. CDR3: CASGLGTGAYNEQFF. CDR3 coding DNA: TGTGCTAGTGGTTTAGGGACAGGGGCGTACAATGAGCAGTTCTTC.

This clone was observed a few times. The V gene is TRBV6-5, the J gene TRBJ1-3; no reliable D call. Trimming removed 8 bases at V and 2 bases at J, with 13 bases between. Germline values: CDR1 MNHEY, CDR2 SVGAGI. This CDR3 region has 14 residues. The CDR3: CASGEVAPGNTIYF. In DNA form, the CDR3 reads TGTGCCAGCGGCGAAGTAGCTCCTGGAAACACCATATATTTT.

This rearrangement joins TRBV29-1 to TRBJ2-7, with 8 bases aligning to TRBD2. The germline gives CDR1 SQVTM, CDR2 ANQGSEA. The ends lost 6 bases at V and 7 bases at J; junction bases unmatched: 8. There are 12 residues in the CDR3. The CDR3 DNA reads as TGCAGCGTCCGGACTAGCCTGGGGGAGCAGTACTTC. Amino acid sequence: CSVRTSLGEQYF.

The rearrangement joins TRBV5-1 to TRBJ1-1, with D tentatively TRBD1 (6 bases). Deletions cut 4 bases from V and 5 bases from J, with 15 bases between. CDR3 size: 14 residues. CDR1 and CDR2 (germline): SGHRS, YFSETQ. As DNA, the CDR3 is TGCGCCAGCAGCAAGGGACAAATGGGGACTGAAGCTTTCTTT. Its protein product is CASSKGQMGTEAFF.

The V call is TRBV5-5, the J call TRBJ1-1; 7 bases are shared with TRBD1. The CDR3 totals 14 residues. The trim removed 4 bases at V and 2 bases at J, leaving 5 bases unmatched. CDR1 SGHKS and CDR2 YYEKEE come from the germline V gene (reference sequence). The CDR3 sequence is CASSKGQTNTEAFF. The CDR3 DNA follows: TGTGCCAGCAGCAAGGGACAGACTAACACTGAAGCTTTCTTT. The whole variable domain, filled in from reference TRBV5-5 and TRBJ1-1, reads DAGVTQSPTHLIKTRGQQVTLRCSPISGHKSVSWYQQVLGQGPQFIFQYYEKEERGRGNFPDRFSARQFPNYSSELNVNALLLGDSALYLCASSKGQTNTEAFFGQGTRLTVV.

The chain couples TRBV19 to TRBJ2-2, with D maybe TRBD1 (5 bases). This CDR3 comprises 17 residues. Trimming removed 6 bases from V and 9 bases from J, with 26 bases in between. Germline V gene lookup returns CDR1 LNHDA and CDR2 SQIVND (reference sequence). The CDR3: CASSPRPDLGAQRELFF. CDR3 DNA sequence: TGTGCCAGTAGCCCTCGACCCGACTTAGGGGCTCAAAGGGAGCTGTTTTTT.

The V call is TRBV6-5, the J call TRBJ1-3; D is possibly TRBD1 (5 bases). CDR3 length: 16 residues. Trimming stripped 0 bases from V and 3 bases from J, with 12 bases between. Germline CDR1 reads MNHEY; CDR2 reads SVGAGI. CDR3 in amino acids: CASSYSGGSGGNTIYF. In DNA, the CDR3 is TGTGCCAGCAGTTACTCGGGGGGTAGCGGTGGAAACACCATATATTTT.

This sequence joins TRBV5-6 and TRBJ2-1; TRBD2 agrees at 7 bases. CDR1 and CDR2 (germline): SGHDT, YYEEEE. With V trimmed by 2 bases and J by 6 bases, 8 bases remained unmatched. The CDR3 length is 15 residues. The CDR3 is CASSLGGRAPNEQFF. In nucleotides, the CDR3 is TGTGCCAGCAGCTTAGGAGGGAGGGCCCCCAATGAGCAGTTCTTC.